This T cell receptor (beta chain) comes out of a study of cytomegalovirus exposure and HLA in healthy donors. Study-level findings and limits: In a later analysis, several top co-occurrence clusters appeared linked to parvovirus B19, influenza, CMV and Epstein-Barr virus. The study carried out a later analysis of TCR beta sequences. It associated under 20,000 of them with specific HLA alleles at a false discovery rate of 0.05.

V gave up 2 bases and J gave up 3 bases, with 21 bases separating them. This CDR3 has 18 amino acids. Germline lookup yields CDR1 SGHRS and CDR2 YFSETQ. Note on this clone: Its matching antigen is unknown.

Vbeta (60) and Jbeta (13) primers were used in the PCR. TCRdb's table, derived via immunoSEQ multiplex PCR, lists solely in-frame clones and lacks some. The sample records fewer than 200,000 clones, approximately 80% being singletons. Regarding donors, all were healthy bone marrow donors. J is TRBJ2-1 and V is TRBV5-1, with D possibly matching TRBD2 (6 bases). Specimen: PBMCs. This sequence was found in a woman between 45 and 60 years old in good health and CMV-seropositive. This CDR3 reads CASSLAPRGVGSYNEQFF. In nucleotides, the CDR3 is TGCGCCAGCAGCTTAGCCCCCCGGGGCGTCGGGAGCTACAATGAGCAGTTCTTC.